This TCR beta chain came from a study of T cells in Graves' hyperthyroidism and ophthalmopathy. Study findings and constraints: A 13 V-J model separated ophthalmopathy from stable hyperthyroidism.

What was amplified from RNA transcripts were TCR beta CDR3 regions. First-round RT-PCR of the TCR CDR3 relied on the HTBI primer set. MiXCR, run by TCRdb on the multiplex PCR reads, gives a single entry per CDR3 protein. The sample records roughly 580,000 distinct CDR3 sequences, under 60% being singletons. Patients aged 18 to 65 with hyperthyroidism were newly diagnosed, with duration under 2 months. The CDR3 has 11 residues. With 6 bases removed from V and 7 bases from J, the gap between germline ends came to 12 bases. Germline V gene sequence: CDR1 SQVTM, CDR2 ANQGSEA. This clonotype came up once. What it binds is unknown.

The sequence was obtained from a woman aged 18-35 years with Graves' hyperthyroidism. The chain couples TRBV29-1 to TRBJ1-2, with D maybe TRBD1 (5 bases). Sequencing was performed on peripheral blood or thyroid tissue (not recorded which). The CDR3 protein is CSVRGEVGYTF. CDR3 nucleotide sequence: TGCAGCGTCCGAGGGGAGGTTGGCTACACCTTC.